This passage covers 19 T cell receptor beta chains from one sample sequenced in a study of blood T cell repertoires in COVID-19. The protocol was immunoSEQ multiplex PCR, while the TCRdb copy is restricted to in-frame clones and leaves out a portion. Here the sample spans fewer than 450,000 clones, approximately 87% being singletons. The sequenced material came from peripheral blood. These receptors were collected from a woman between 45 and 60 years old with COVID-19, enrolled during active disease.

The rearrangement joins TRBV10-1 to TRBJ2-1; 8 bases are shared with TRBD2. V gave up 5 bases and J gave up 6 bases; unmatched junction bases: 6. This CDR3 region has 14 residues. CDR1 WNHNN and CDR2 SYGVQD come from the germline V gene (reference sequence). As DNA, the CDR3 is TGCGCCAGCAGTAGCGGGAGTCTAGGCAATGAGCAGTTCTTC. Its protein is CASSSGSLGNEQFF.

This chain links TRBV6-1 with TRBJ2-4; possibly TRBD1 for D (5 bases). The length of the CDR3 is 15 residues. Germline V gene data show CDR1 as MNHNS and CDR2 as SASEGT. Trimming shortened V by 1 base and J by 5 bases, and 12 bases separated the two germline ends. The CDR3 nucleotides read TGTGCCAGCAGTGAAGATGGGCAGGGTCAAAACATTCAGTACTTC. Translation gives CASSEDGQGQNIQYF.

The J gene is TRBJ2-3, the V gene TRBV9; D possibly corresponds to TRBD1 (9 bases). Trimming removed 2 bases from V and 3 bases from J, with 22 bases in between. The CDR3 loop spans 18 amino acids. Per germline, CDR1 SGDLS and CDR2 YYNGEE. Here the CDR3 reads CASSVLTGGTGITDTQYF. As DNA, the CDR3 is TGTGCCAGCAGCGTCCTTACGGGAGGGACAGGGATAACAGATACGCAGTATTTT. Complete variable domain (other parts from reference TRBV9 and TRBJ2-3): DSGVTQTPKHLITATGQRVTLRCSPRSGDLSVYWYQQSLDQGLQFLIQYYNGEERAKGNILERFSAQQFPDLHSELNLSSLELGDSALYFCASSVLTGGTGITDTQYFGPGTRLTVL.

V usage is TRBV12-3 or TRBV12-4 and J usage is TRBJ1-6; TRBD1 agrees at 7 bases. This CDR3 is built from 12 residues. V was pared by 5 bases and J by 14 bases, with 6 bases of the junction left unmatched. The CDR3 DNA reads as TGTGCCAGCAGTGCGACAGGGTTCACCCTCCACTTT. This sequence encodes CASSATGFTLHF.

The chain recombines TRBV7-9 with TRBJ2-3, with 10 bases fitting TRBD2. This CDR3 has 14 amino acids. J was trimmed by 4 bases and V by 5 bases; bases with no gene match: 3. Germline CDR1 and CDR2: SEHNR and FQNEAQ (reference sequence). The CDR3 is CASSPAGGSDTQYF. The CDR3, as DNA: TGTGCCAGCAGCCCAGCGGGAGGGTCAGATACGCAGTATTTT.

CDR3 sequence (DNA): TGTGCCAGTAGTCACAACGGACAGGGCTCCTACGAGCAGTACTTC. This encodes CASSHNGQGSYEQYF. The chain links TRBV19 to TRBJ2-7; 8 bases align to TRBD1. The CDR3 totals 15 residues. The junction had 6 bases not matched to a gene; V was cut back by 5 bases and J by 0 bases. Germline V gene lookup returns CDR1 LNHDA and CDR2 SQIVND (reference sequence).

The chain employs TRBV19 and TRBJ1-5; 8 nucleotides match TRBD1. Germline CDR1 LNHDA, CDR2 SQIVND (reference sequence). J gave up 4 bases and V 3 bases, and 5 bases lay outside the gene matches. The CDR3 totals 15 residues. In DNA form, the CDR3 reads TGTGCCAGTAGTATCGAGGGACAGGTAAATCAGCCCCAGCATTTT. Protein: CASSIEGQVNQPQHF.

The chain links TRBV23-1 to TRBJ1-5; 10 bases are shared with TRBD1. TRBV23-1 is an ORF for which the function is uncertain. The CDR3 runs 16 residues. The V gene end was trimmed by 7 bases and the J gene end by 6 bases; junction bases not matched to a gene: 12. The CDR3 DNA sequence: TGCGCCAGCAAGGAGGGGACAGGGGCGGCGTGTCAGCCCCAGCATTTT. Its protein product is CASKEGTGAACQPQHF.

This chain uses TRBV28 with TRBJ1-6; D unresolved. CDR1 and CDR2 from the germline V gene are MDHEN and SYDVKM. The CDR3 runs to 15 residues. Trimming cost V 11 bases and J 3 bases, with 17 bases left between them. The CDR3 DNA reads TGTGCCTCAAAGGAGGAGTCGGGCTATAATTCACCCCTCCACTTT. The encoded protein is CASKEESGYNSPLHF.

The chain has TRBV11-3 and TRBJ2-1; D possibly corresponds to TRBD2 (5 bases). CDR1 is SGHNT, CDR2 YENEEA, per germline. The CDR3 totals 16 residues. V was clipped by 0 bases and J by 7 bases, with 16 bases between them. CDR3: CASSLDGVRRRNEQFF. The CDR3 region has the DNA TGTGCCAGCAGCTTAGATGGTGTCAGGAGGAGGAATGAGCAGTTCTTC.

The CDR3 sequence: CASSWSFDEQFF. CDR3 DNA sequence: TGTGCCAGTAGTTGGAGTTTCGATGAGCAGTTCTTC. This chain joins TRBV19 and TRBJ2-1; no definite D call. The ends were cut back, 5 bases at V and 8 bases at J, with 10 bases in the middle. CDR1 and CDR2 from the germline V gene are LNHDA and SQIVND (reference sequence). This CDR3 has 12 amino acids.

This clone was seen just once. CDR3 in amino acids: CASSLSMTVTNYGYTF. The CDR3 DNA reads as TGCGCCAGCAGCTTGAGTATGACAGTGACTAACTATGGCTACACCTTC. This chain connects TRBV5-1 to TRBJ1-2, with D perhaps matching TRBD1 (5 bases). The germline V and J ends were trimmed by 1 base and 0 bases, with 13 bases remaining between them. CDR1 and CDR2 (germline): SGHRS, YFSETQ. The CDR3 spans 16 residues.

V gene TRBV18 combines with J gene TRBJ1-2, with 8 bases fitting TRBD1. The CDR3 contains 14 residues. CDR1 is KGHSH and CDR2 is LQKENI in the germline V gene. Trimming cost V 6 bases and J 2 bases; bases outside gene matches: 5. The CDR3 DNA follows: TGTGCCAGCTCCCCGGGACAGGAAAACTATGGCTACACCTTC. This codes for CASSPGQENYGYTF.

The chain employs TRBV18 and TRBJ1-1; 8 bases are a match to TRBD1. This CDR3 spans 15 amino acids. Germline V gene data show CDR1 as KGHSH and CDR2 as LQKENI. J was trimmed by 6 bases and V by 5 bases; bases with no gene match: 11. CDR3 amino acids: CASSAHRGDGAEAFF. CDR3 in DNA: TGTGCCAGCTCAGCACACAGGGGGGATGGGGCTGAAGCTTTCTTT.

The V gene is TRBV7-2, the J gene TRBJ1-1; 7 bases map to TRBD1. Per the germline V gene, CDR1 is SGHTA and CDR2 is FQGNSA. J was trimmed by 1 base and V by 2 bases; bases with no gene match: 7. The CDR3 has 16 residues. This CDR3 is CASSLFPGGANTEAFF. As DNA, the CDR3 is TGTGCCAGCAGCTTATTTCCAGGGGGTGCGAACACTGAAGCTTTCTTT.

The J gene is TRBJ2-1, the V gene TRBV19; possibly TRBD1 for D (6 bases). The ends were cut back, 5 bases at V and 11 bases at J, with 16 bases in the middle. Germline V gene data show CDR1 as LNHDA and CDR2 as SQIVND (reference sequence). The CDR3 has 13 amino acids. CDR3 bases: TGTGCCAGTAGTGCATCGACAGGTTTGAAGCAGTTCTTC. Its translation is CASSASTGLKQFF.

In DNA, the CDR3 is TGCGCCAGCAGCTTGGCAGGGAAAGCTAACTATGGCTACACCTTC. Amino acid sequence: CASSLAGKANYGYTF. V is TRBV5-1 and J is TRBJ1-2; D possibly corresponds to TRBD1 (5 bases). Germline CDR1 is SGHRS and CDR2 is YFSETQ. CDR3 size: 15 residues. Between the trimmed V and J ends, which lost 0 bases and 0 bases, there was a span of 9 bases.

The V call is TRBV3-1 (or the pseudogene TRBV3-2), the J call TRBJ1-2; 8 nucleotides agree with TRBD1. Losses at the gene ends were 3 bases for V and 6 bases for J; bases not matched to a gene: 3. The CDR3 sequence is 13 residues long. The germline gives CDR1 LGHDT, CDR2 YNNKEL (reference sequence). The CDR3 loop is CASSHRGPDGYTF. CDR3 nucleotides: TGTGCCAGCAGCCACAGGGGGCCCGATGGCTACACCTTC.

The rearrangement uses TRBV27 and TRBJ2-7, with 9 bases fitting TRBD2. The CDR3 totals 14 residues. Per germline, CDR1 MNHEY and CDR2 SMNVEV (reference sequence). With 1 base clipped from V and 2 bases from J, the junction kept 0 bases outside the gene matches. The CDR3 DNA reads TGTGCCAGCAGTTTATTAGCGGGGGCCTACGAGCAGTACTTC. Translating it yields CASSLLAGAYEQYF.